The present T cell receptor beta chain was sequenced within a study of technical replicates of blood from four donors. This table comes from immunoSEQ multiplex PCR, and its TCRdb copy is limited to in-frame clones, with some not included. Of approximately 69,000 clones in the sample, approximately 96% were seen once. Germline values: CDR1 SQVTM, CDR2 ANQGSEA. The CDR3 runs to 15 residues. V was trimmed by 3 bases and J by 0 bases, leaving 13 bases between them. This chain links TRBV29-1 with TRBJ2-3, with a tentative D call TRBD1 (6 bases). The sequence came from a human donor in good health. Sequencing input: T cells isolated from PBMCs. DNA for the CDR3: TGCAGCGTTGAGGGGAAGGGGGTTAGCACAGATACGCAGTATTTT. As protein: CSVEGKGVSTDTQYF.